This T cell receptor beta chain was recovered during a study of blood T cell repertoires in COVID-19. As for the study in general: COVID-19 samples collected from the United States, Italy and Spain covered acute and convalescent phases. The cDNA or gDNA used as material had been derived from T cells, B-cell-depleted T cells, or PBMCs.

As originally analysed: Reference gene primer amplification yielded estimated nucleated cell counts. Repertoires were generated with immunoSEQ multiplex PCR, while TCRdb's copy carries only in-frame clones and drops some. The V and J calls and clone size were taken over from that table, and D and trimming were inferred from the DNA. The table has more than 35,000 clones, approximately 91% seen once. This CDR3 spans 15 amino acids. CDR1 is MDHEN and CDR2 is SYDVKM in the germline V gene. The trim removed 7 bases at V and 0 bases at J, leaving 8 bases unmatched. The chain links TRBV28 to TRBJ2-7, with 8 bases matching TRBD1. The sequencing input was peripheral blood. This TCR was recovered from a man between 65 and 79 years old with active COVID-19. This CDR3 reads CASIDRGPSSYEQYF. The CDR3 region has the DNA TGTGCCAGCATCGACAGGGGTCCAAGCTCCTACGAGCAGTACTTC.